Reported below is one TCR beta chain. The assay was immunoSEQ multiplex PCR, and TCRdb's table has in-frame clones only and misses some. The table records roughly 14,000 clones, 84% of them present only once. CDR3 length: 14 amino acids. Looked up from germline, CDR1 is GTSNPN and CDR2 is SVGIG (reference sequence). The ends were cut back, 0 bases at V and 2 bases at J, with 10 bases in the middle. This sample is part of a study of T cell repertoires in ileal Crohn's disease. The sequence derives from an adult with Crohn's disease. The sequenced sample consisted of ileal tissue. The chain recombines TRBV30 with TRBJ2-5, with a tentative D call TRBD2 (5 bases). The CDR3 loop reads CAWSVKREQETQYF. For the CDR3, the DNA is TGTGCCTGGAGTGTTAAAAGGGAGCAAGAGACCCAGTACTTC.